This T cell receptor beta chain was retrieved from a study of blood T cell repertoires in COVID-19. Authors' data handling: Reference gene primer amplification in the assay estimated nucleated cell counts. The assay was immunoSEQ multiplex PCR, and TCRdb's table has in-frame clones only and misses some. Clone size and V and J calls were adopted from that table, with D and trimming inferred from the DNA. This sample carries around 200,000 clones, about 85% of them seen once, and the ten largest clones take 6% to 7.5%. This CDR3 contains 13 residues. Trimming cost V 6 bases and J 8 bases; bases outside gene matches: 8.

The sequenced material came from peripheral blood. This TCR was recovered from an elderly woman in a cohort sampled during active or convalescent COVID-19. The rearrangement uses TRBV12-3 or TRBV12-4 and TRBJ2-7; 9 nucleotides agree with TRBD1. The CDR3 region is CASSSGQGWKQYV. CDR3 nucleotide sequence: TGTGCCAGCAGCTCGGGACAGGGCTGGAAGCAGTACGTC.